This T cell receptor (beta chain) was observed in a study of blood T cell repertoires in COVID-19. Study-wide context: Acute and convalescent COVID-19 specimens originated in the United States, Italy and Spain. PBMCs, B-cell-depleted T cells, or T cells were the source of the cDNA or gDNA that made up the material.

Authors' data handling: Estimates of nucleated cell counts were drawn from the amplification of reference gene primers. Method: immunoSEQ multiplex PCR; TCRdb's copy keeps in-frame clones and lacks some. That table gives V, J and clone size, and the DNA gave D and trimming. The sample lists about 220,000 clones; around 86% were seen once. Germline lookup yields CDR1 MRHNA and CDR2 SNTAGT. The CDR3 is 18 amino acids. The source material was peripheral blood. The chain has TRBV6-4 and TRBJ2-7; 8 bases match TRBD2. The source is an older woman with COVID-19, enrolled during active disease. Written as DNA, the CDR3 is TGTGTCAGTACCTTCCGGAGGCGGGAGGTATATCTCTCCTACGAGCAGTACTTC. Amino acids: CVSTFRRREVYLSYEQYF.